The present T cell receptor beta chain was sequenced within a study of blood T cell repertoires in COVID-19. Study context: Sample material is recorded as cDNA or gDNA derived from T cells, B-cell-depleted T cells, or PBMCs.

The CDR3 runs 13 residues. Germline V gene lookup returns CDR1 SGHTA and CDR2 FQGTGA. V lost 3 bases, J lost 0 bases, and 5 bases lay in between. This clone has a handful of counts. In the authors' methods: Amplification of reference gene primers was used by the study to estimate nucleated cell counts. Clones were read by immunoSEQ multiplex PCR, and TCRdb kept only the in-frame ones, dropping some. Clone size and V and J calls were adopted from that table, with D and trimming inferred from the DNA. The sample gives about 280,000 clones, approximately 91% of which show up once; approximately 11% is in the top ten. Patients of the Seattle cohort, enrolled during active infection, were followed longitudinally.

J is TRBJ1-2 and V is TRBV7-3; D is ambiguous. The TCR sequence derives from a woman aged 25-40 years with COVID-19, enrolled during active disease. The sequenced sample was peripheral blood. The CDR3 coding sequence is TGTGCCAGCAGCTTTACAGCTAACTATGGCTACACCTTC. Translation gives CASSFTANYGYTF. The entire variable domain, with the rest obtained from reference TRBV7-3 and TRBJ1-2, is as follows: GAGVSQTPSNKVTEKGKYVELRCDPISGHTALYWYRQSLGQGPEFLIYFQGTGAADDSGLPNDRFFAVRPEGSVSTLKIQRTERGDSAVYLCASSFTANYGYTFGSGTRLTVV.